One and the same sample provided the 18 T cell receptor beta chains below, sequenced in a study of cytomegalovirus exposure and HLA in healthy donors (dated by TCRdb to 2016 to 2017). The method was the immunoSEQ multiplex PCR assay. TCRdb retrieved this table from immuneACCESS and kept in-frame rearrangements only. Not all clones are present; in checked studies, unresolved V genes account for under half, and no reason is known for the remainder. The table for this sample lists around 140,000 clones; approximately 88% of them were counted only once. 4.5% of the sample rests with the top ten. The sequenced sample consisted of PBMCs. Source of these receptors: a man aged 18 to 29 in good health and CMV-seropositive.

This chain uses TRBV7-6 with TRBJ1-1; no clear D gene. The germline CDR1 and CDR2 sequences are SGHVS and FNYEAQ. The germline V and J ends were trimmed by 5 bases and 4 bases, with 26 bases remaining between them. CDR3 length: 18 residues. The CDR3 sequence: CASSASPDWRLKLTEAFF. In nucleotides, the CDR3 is TGTGCCAGCAGCGCCAGCCCGGATTGGCGACTTAAACTCACTGAAGCTTTCTTT.

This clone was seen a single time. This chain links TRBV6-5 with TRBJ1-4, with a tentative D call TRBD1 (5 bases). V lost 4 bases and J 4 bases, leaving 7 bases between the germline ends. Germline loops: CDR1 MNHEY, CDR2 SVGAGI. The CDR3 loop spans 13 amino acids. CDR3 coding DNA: TGTGCCAGCAGTTCCGACAGTAATGAAAAACTGTTTTTT. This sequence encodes CASSSDSNEKLFF.

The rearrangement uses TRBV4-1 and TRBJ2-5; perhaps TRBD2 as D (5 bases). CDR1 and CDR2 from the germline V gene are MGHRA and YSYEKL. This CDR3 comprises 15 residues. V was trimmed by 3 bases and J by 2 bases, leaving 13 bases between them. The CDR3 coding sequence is TGCGCCAGCAGCCATGGTCTCGGAGGTCAAGAGACCCAGTACTTC. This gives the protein CASSHGLGGQETQYF.

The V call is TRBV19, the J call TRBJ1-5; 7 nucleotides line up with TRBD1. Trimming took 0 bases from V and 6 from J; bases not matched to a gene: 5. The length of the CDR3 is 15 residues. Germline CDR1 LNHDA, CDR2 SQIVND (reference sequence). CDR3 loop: CASSIDLQGGQPQHF. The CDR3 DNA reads TGTGCCAGTAGTATAGATCTGCAGGGGGGTCAGCCCCAGCATTTT.

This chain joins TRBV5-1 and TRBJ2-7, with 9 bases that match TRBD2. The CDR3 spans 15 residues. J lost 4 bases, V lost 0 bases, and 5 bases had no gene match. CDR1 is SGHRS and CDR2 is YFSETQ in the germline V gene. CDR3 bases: TGCGCCAGCAGCTTGGCCATTGCGGGAGGGTACGAGCAGTACTTC. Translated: CASSLAIAGGYEQYF.

The CDR3 DNA is TGCGCCAGCAGCGGGACTAGCGCGAGTGAGCAGTTCTTC. It translates to CASSGTSASEQFF. The chain uses TRBV10-2 and TRBJ2-1; 10 bases are a match to TRBD2. The germline gives CDR1 WSHSY, CDR2 SAAADI. The CDR3 has 13 amino acids. V dropped 6 bases and J dropped 9; count of bases not matched to a gene: 5.

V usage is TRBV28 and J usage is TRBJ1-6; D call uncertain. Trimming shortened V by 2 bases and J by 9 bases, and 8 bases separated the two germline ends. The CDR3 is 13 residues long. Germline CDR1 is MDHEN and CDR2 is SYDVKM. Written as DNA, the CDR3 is TGTGCCAGCAGTTTACCAGTCCGTTCACCCCTCCACTTT. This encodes CASSLPVRSPLHF.

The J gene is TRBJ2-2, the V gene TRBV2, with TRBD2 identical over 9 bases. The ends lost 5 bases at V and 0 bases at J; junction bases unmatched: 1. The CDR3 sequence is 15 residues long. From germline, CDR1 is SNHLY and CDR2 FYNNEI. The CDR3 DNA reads TGTGCCAGCAGTCCTAGCGGGGCGAACACCGGGGAGCTGTTTTTT. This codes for CASSPSGANTGELFF.

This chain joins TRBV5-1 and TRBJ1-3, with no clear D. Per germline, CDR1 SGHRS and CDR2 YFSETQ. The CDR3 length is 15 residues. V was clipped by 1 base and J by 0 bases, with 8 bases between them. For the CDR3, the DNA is TGCGCCAGCAGCTTGTCCGGTGACTCTGGAAACACCATATATTTT. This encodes CASSLSGDSGNTIYF.

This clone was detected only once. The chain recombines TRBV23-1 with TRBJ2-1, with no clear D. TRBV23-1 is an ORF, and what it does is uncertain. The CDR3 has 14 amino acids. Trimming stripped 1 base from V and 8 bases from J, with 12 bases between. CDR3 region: CASSQLSRRHEQFF. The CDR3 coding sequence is TGCGCCAGCAGTCAATTGTCGAGGCGCCATGAGCAGTTCTTC.

The CDR3 DNA is TGTGCCAGCAGCCGGACTAGCGGAAACACAGATACGCAGTATTTT. Protein sequence: CASSRTSGNTDTQYF. The rearrangement uses TRBV5-4 and TRBJ2-3; TRBD2 aligns across 10 bases. J gave up 2 bases and V 4 bases, and 4 bases lay outside the gene matches. There are 15 residues in the CDR3. Germline V lookup: CDR1 SGHNT, CDR2 YYREEE (reference sequence).

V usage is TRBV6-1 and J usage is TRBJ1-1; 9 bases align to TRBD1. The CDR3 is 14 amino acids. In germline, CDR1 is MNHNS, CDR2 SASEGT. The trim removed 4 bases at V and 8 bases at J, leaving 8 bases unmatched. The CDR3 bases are TGTGCCAGCAGTGCGGCCGGGACAGGGAAGGAAGCTTTCTTT. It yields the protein CASSAAGTGKEAFF.

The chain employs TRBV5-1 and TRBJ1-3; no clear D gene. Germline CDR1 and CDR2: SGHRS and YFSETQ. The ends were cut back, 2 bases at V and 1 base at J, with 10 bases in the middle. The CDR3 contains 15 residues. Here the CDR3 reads CASSLPKESGNTIYF. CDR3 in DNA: TGCGCCAGCAGCTTACCCAAAGAGTCTGGAAACACCATATATTTT.

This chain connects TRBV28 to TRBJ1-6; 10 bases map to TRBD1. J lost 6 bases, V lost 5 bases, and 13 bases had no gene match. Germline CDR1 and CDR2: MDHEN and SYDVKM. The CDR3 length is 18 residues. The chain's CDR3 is CASSPLSGQGFSNSPLHF. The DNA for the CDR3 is TGTGCCAGCAGTCCCCTTTCGGGACAGGGGTTTAGTAATTCACCCCTCCACTTT.

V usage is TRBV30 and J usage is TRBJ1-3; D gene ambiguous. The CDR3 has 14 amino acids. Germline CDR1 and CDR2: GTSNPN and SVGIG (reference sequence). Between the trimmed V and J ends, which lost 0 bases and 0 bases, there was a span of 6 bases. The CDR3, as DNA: TGTGCCTGGAGTGTACTCCTCTCTGGAAACACCATATATTTT. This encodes CAWSVLLSGNTIYF.

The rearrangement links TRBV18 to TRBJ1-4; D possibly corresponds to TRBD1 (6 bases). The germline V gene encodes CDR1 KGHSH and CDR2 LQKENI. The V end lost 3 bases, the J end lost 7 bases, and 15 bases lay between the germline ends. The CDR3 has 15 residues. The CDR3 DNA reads TGTGCCAGCTCACCGGTAAACAGGGTTAGTGAAAAACTGTTTTTT. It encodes CASSPVNRVSEKLFF. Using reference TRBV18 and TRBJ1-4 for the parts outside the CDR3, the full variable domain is NAGVMQNPRHLVRRRGQEARLRCSPMKGHSHVYWYRQLPEEGLKFMVYLQKENIIDESGMPKERFSAEFPKEGPSILRIQQVVRGDSAAYFCASSPVNRVSEKLFFGSGTQLSVL.

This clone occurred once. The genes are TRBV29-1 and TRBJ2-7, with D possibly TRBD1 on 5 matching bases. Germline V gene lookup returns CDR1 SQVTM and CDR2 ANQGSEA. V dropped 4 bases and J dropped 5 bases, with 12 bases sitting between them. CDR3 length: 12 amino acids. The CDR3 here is CSVGAIGDEQYF. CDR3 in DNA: TGCAGCGTTGGAGCAATAGGGGACGAGCAGTACTTC.

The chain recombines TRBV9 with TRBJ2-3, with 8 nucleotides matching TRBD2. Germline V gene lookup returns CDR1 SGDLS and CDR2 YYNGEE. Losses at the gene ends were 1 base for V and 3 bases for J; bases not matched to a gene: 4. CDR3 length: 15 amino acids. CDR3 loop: CASSVSSGLTDTQYF. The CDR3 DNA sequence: TGTGCCAGCAGCGTATCTAGCGGGCTTACAGATACGCAGTATTTT. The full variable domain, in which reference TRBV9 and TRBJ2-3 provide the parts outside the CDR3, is DSGVTQTPKHLITATGQRVTLRCSPRSGDLSVYWYQQSLDQGLQFLIQYYNGEERAKGNILERFSAQQFPDLHSELNLSSLELGDSALYFCASSVSSGLTDTQYFGPGTRLTVL.